This TCR beta chain was captured in a study of blood T cell repertoires in COVID-19. The assay was immunoSEQ multiplex PCR, and TCRdb's table has in-frame clones only and misses some. The sample contains around 300,000 clones, roughly nine tenths of which appear only once. Germline CDR1 reads SGHDT; CDR2 reads YYEEEE. Germline trimming cut 1 base from V and 1 base from J; bases unmatched to any gene: 2. The length of the CDR3 is 15 residues. This clone was recorded once. J is TRBJ2-7 and V is TRBV5-6; the match to TRBD1 covers 10 bases. The clonotype originates from a woman between 18 and 30 years old who had recovered from COVID-19. Sequenced material: PBMCs or T cells enriched from blood (not recorded which). The CDR3 spells CASSLRQGASYEQYF. CDR3 in DNA: TGTGCCAGCAGCTTGAGACAGGGGGCTTCCTACGAGCAGTACTTC. The full variable domain, its missing parts supplied by reference TRBV5-6 and TRBJ2-7, is DAGVTQSPTHLIKTRGQQVTLRCSPKSGHDTVSWYQQALGQGPQFIFQYYEEEERQRGNFPDRFSGHQFPNYSSELNVNALLLGDSALYLCASSLRQGASYEQYFGPGTRLTVT.